Below, 22 T cell receptor beta chains from the same sample are listed, as sequenced in a study of shared clonotypes between healthy human individuals. The protocol was immunoSEQ multiplex PCR, while the TCRdb copy is restricted to in-frame clones and leaves out a portion. The table shows hundreds of thousands of clones, with around 95% occurring only once. Only CD45RO-negative cells positively selected for CCR7 counted as naive CD8 cells, so terminally differentiated effector memory CD45RA+ cells were excluded. Specimen: naive CD8+ T cells sorted from blood. These TCRs come from a woman younger than 45 in good health.

This chain joins TRBV4-1 and TRBJ2-1; 10 positions agree with TRBD2. Germline-derived CDR1 and CDR2 are MGHRA and YSYEKL. After removal of 1 base from V and 8 bases from J, the junction contained 8 bases not matched to a gene. The CDR3 extends over 16 amino acids. As DNA, the CDR3 is TGCGCCAGCAGCCAAGGAGGCAGCGGGAGGGCCCATGAGCAGTTCTTC. As protein: CASSQGGSGRAHEQFF.

The genes are TRBV4-1 and TRBJ2-2, with 8 bases that match TRBD2. The ends lost 4 bases at V and 6 bases at J; junction bases unmatched: 10. This CDR3 is 16 amino acids long. The V gene's germline CDR1 is MGHRA and CDR2 YSYEKL. CDR3 nucleotide sequence: TGCGCCAGCAGCCCGGGGGGGGGCGGTCGGCCCGGGGAGCTGTTTTTT. This sequence encodes CASSPGGGGRPGELFF.

Here the CDR3 DNA reads TGTGCCAGCAGGGAGCAGGGGAACGAGCAGTTCTTC. Translation gives CASREQGNEQFF. This chain connects TRBV6-5 to TRBJ2-1; maybe TRBD1 (6 bases). This CDR3 is 12 amino acids long. The V and J ends lost 6 bases and 10 bases respectively, with 13 bases between them. The germline V gene encodes CDR1 MNHEY and CDR2 SVGAGI.

This clone was observed a handful of times. The rearrangement joins TRBV19 to TRBJ2-7; D ambiguous. V was cut by 2 bases and J by 3 bases, with 8 bases left in between. CDR1 is LNHDA, CDR2 SQIVND, per germline (reference sequence). This CDR3 is built from 13 residues. In DNA, the CDR3 is TGTGCCAGTAGTATAACATGGAGCTACGAGCAGTACTTC. Translation: CASSITWSYEQYF.

The CDR3 loop reads CASSPPDSNQPQHF. Here the CDR3 DNA reads TGTGCCAGCAGTCCGCCGGACAGTAATCAGCCCCAGCATTTT. The chain recombines TRBV2 with TRBJ1-5; TRBD1 is a possible D gene (6 bases). Per germline, CDR1 SNHLY and CDR2 FYNNEI. Trimming stripped 5 bases from V and 4 bases from J, with 12 bases between. CDR3 length equals 14 residues.

This clone has a single count. V and J are TRBV5-8 and TRBJ1-5; no clear D. V gave up 2 bases and J gave up 2 bases, with 8 bases separating them. CDR1 and CDR2 from the germline V gene are SGHTS and YDEGEE. The CDR3 length is 14 residues. CDR3 sequence reads: CASSLDQGNQPQHF. For the CDR3, the DNA is TGTGCCAGCAGCTTAGATCAGGGCAATCAGCCCCAGCATTTT. Together with reference TRBV5-8 and TRBJ1-5, the CDR3 gives the full variable domain: EAGVTQSPTHLIKTRGQQATLRCSPISGHTSVYWYQQALGLGLQFLLWYDEGEERNRGNFPPRFSGRQFPNYSSELNVNALELEDSALYLCASSLDQGNQPQHFGDGTRLSIL.

The chain joins TRBV9 to TRBJ2-7, with unresolved D. This CDR3 region has 13 residues. The V end was cut by 3 bases, the J end by 5 bases, with 12 bases between. From germline, CDR1 is SGDLS and CDR2 YYNGEE. CDR3: CASSAPVGHEQYF. As DNA, the CDR3 is TGTGCCAGCAGCGCCCCAGTCGGGCACGAGCAGTACTTC. Full variable domain (outside the CDR3, taken from reference TRBV9 and TRBJ2-7): DSGVTQTPKHLITATGQRVTLRCSPRSGDLSVYWYQQSLDQGLQFLIQYYNGEERAKGNILERFSAQQFPDLHSELNLSSLELGDSALYFCASSAPVGHEQYFGPGTRLTVT.

The CDR3 region is CASSPQSPESGANVLTF. In DNA, the CDR3 is TGTGCCAGCAGTCCACAATCCCCCGAGTCTGGGGCCAACGTCCTGACTTTC. The chain uses TRBV27 and TRBJ2-6, with no clear D. Germline V lookup: CDR1 MNHEY, CDR2 SMNVEV (reference sequence). Trimming took off 5 bases at V and 1 base at J, with 15 bases between the two ends. The CDR3 has 17 amino acids.

As for this clone: Its ends do not fully match the called genes, so a read error is possible. Other DNA sequences of this sample code for an identical CDR3. This rearrangement joins TRBV5-1 to TRBJ2-7, with D possibly being TRBD2 (5 bases). The germline V gene encodes CDR1 SGHRS and CDR2 YFSETQ. The CDR3 has 14 residues. CDR3 sequence (DNA): TGCGCCAGCAGTTTGGACTGGAGCTCCTACGAGCAGTACTTC. Protein sequence: CASSLDWSSYEQYF. The full variable domain, rest sourced from reference TRBV5-1 and TRBJ2-7, is KAGVTQTPRYLIKTRGQQVTLSCSPISGHRSVSWYQQTPGQGLQFLFEYFSETQRNKGNFPGRFSGRQFSNSRSEMNVSTLELGDSALYLCASSLDWSSYEQYFGPGTRLTVT.

This clone was picked up one time. J is TRBJ2-7 and V is TRBV7-9; TRBD2 is a possible D gene (6 bases). Germline CDR1 SEHNR, CDR2 FQNEAQ (reference sequence). This CDR3 contains 18 residues. Trimming cost V 5 bases and J 3 bases, with 26 bases left between them. The DNA of the CDR3 is TGTGCCAGCAGCGAGCCTACCGTCACCAGGGAGGCTCACTACGAGCAGTACTTC. This sequence encodes CASSEPTVTREAHYEQYF.

Here the CDR3 DNA reads TGTGCCAGCAGCTTCCAGGGGAGCCACGAGCAGTACTTC. Translation gives CASSFQGSHEQYF. The chain carries TRBV5-4 and TRBJ2-7; D might be TRBD1 (6 bases). CDR1 and CDR2 from the germline V gene are SGHNT and YYREEE (reference sequence). CDR3 length: 13 residues. The V end was cut by 2 bases, the J end by 5 bases, with 11 bases between.

The chain recombines TRBV19 with TRBJ2-7; tentative D call: TRBD2 (5 bases). Germline V gene data show CDR1 as LNHDA and CDR2 as SQIVND (reference sequence). CDR3 length: 14 residues. Trimming removed 0 bases at V and 2 bases at J, with 8 bases between. CDR3 DNA: TGTGCCAGTAGTATAGATATCGGGACCTACGAGCAGTACTTC. Translation gives CASSIDIGTYEQYF.

This clone was counted between two and nine times. This chain connects TRBV19 to TRBJ2-1, with a tentative D call TRBD2 (6 bases). Germline CDR1 and CDR2: LNHDA and SQIVND (reference sequence). Trimming took off 3 bases at V and 2 bases at J, with 14 bases between the two ends. The CDR3 consists of 16 residues. CDR3 sequence: CASSILRGRPYNEQFF. The DNA of the CDR3 is TGTGCCAGTAGTATCCTACGGGGGAGGCCCTACAATGAGCAGTTCTTC. The entire variable domain, with the rest obtained from reference TRBV19 and TRBJ2-1, is as follows: DGGITQSPKYLFRKEGQNVTLSCEQNLNHDAMYWYRQDPGQGLRLIYYSQIVNDFQKGDIAEGYSVSREKKESFPLTVTSAQKNPTAFYLCASSILRGRPYNEQFFGPGTRLTVL.

Remarks on this clone: Different DNA sequences within this sample yield the same CDR3. This sequence joins TRBV6-5 and TRBJ2-2; D remains ambiguous. The germline V and J ends were trimmed by 0 bases and 1 base, with 3 bases remaining between them. The germline V gene has CDR1 MNHEY and CDR2 SVGAGI. CDR3 length: 14 residues. The CDR3 DNA is TGTGCCAGCAGTTACTCGGGGAACACCGGGGAGCTGTTTTTT. Translated, it gives CASSYSGNTGELFF.

This chain links TRBV19 with TRBJ1-2; 8 bases fit TRBD1. Germline V CDR1 and CDR2: LNHDA, SQIVND (reference sequence). The CDR3 runs to 17 residues. J gave up 3 bases and V 3 bases, and 12 bases lay outside the gene matches. CDR3 loop: CASSIKTGEGPYYGYTF. The DNA for the CDR3 is TGTGCCAGTAGTATCAAGACAGGGGAGGGACCTTACTATGGCTACACCTTC. The variable domain in full, with the rest retrieved from reference TRBV19 and TRBJ1-2, is DGGITQSPKYLFRKEGQNVTLSCEQNLNHDAMYWYRQDPGQGLRLIYYSQIVNDFQKGDIAEGYSVSREKKESFPLTVTSAQKNPTAFYLCASSIKTGEGPYYGYTFGSGTRLTVV.

The rearrangement joins TRBV9 to TRBJ1-1; D unclear. Trimming removed 4 bases at V and 5 bases at J, with 9 bases between. The CDR3 has 12 residues. From germline, CDR1 is SGDLS and CDR2 YYNGEE. CDR3: CASSPRETEAFF. As DNA, the CDR3 is TGTGCCAGCAGCCCTAGGGAGACTGAAGCTTTCTTT.

This chain connects TRBV2 to TRBJ2-3, with 11 bases identical to TRBD2. This CDR3 has 16 amino acids. Germline V gene data show CDR1 as SNHLY and CDR2 as FYNNEI. V gave up 3 bases and J gave up 1 base; unmatched junction bases: 3. CDR3 nucleotides: TGTGCCAGCAGTGACCCGACTAGCGGGGGCACAGATACGCAGTATTTT. Its protein is CASSDPTSGGTDTQYF.

This clone was counted once. V usage is TRBV11-2 and J usage is TRBJ1-2; D gene ambiguous. V shed 4 bases and J shed 7 bases, with 16 bases lying between them. CDR1 and CDR2 from the germline V gene are SGHAT and FQNNGV. The CDR3 totals 14 residues. In DNA form, the CDR3 reads TGTGCCAGCAGCTCACCGGACGAGGTCGGTGGCTACACCTTC. As protein: CASSSPDEVGGYTF. Full variable domain (remainder filled in from reference TRBV11-2 and TRBJ1-2): EAGVAQSPRYKIIEKRQSVAFWCNPISGHATLYWYQQILGQGPKLLIQFQNNGVVDDSQLPKDRFSAERLKGVDSTLKIQPAKLEDSAVYLCASSSPDEVGGYTFGSGTRLTVV.

The rearrangement uses TRBV29-1 and TRBJ1-1, with D unclear. The germline V and J ends were trimmed by 6 bases and 4 bases, with 6 bases remaining between them. Germline V gene data show CDR1 as SQVTM and CDR2 as ANQGSEA. The CDR3 length is 10 residues. The chain's CDR3 is CSVKVTEAFF. CDR3 sequence (DNA): TGCAGCGTCAAGGTCACTGAAGCTTTCTTT.

The chain uses TRBV27 and TRBJ1-4; tentative D call: TRBD1 (6 bases). Trimming left V 2 bases short and J 2 bases short, with 6 bases between. Germline V gives CDR1 MNHEY, CDR2 SMNVEV (reference sequence). The CDR3 spans 14 residues. CDR3 in DNA: TGTGCCAGCAGTTTACAGGGGACTAATGAAAAACTGTTTTTT. The encoded protein is CASSLQGTNEKLFF. The whole variable domain, remainder taken from reference TRBV27 and TRBJ1-4, is EAQVTQNPRYLITVTGKKLTVTCSQNMNHEYMSWYRQDPGLGLRQIYYSMNVEVTDKGDVPEGYKVSRKEKRNFPLILESPSPNQTSLYFCASSLQGTNEKLFFGSGTQLSVL.

This clone was recorded once. The chain is built from TRBV4-1 and TRBJ1-1; 7 nucleotides agree with TRBD1. The CDR3 is 15 residues long. V dropped 2 bases and J dropped 2; count of bases not matched to a gene: 5. Germline values: CDR1 MGHRA, CDR2 YSYEKL. The CDR3 DNA reads TGCGCCAGCAGCCAACTACAGGGGTTCAACACTGAAGCTTTCTTT. Protein: CASSQLQGFNTEAFF.

The J gene is TRBJ2-5, the V gene TRBV7-9, with TRBD1 as a possible D gene (6 bases). This CDR3 is built from 13 residues. V lost 5 bases, J lost 4 bases, and 11 bases lay in between. Germline CDR1 reads SEHNR; CDR2 reads FQNEAQ (reference sequence). The CDR3 region is CASSDHRVETQYF. In nucleotides, the CDR3 is TGTGCCAGCAGCGATCACAGGGTAGAGACCCAGTACTTC. Full variable domain (remainder filled in from reference TRBV7-9 and TRBJ2-5): DTGVSQNPRHKITKRGQNVTFRCDPISEHNRLYWYRQTLGQGPEFLTYFQNEAQLEKSRLLSDRFSAERPKGSFSTLEIQRTEQGDSAMYLCASSDHRVETQYFGPGTRLLVL.